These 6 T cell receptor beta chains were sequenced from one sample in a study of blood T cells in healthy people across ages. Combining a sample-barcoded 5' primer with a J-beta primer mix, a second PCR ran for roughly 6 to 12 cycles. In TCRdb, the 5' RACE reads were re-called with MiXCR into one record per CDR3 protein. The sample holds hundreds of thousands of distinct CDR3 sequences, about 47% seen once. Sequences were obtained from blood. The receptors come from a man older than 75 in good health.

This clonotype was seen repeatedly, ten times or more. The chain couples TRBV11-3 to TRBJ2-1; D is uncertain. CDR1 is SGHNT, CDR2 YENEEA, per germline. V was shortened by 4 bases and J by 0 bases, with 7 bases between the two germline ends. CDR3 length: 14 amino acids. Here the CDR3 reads CASSSRSSYNEQFF. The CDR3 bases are TGTGCCAGCAGCTCTAGATCCTCCTACAATGAGCAGTTCTTC.

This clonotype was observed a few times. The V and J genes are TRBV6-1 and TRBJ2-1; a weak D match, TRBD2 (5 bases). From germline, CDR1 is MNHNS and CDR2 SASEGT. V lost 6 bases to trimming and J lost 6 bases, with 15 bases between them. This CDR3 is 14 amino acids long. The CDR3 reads CASSHWSRGNEQFF. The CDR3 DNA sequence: TGTGCCAGCAGCCACTGGTCCCGGGGCAATGAGCAGTTCTTC.

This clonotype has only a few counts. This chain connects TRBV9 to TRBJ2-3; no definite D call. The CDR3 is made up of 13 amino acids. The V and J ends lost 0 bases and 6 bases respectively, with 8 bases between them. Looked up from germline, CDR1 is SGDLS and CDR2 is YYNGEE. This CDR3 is CASSVDYHDTQYF. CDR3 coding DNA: TGTGCCAGCAGCGTAGACTATCACGATACGCAGTATTTT.

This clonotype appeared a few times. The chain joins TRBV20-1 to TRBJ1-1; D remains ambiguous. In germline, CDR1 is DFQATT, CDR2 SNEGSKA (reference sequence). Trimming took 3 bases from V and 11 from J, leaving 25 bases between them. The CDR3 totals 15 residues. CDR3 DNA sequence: TGCAGTGCTAGCCCCTCGTCCAATGCAGTGGGAATGGCTTTCTTT. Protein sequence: CSASPSSNAVGMAFF.

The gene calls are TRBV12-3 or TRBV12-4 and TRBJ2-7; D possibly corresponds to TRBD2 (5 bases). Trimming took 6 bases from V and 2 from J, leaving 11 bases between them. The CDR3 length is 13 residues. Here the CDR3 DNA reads TGTGCCAGCAGACCGGACTCCGCCTACGAGCAGTACTTC. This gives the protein CASRPDSAYEQYF.

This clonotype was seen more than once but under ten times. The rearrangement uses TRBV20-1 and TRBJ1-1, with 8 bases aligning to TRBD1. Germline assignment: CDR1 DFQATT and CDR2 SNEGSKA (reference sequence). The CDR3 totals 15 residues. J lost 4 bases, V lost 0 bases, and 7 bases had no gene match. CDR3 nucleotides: TGCAGTGCTAGAGATCCCGACAGGGGATCCACTGAAGCTTTCTTT. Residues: CSARDPDRGSTEAFF.